This T cell receptor beta chain was recovered during a study of PD-1 blockade in classical Hodgkin lymphoma. Regarding the study as a whole: Patients who began taking nivolumab under 1 year after ASCT were left out. Complete responders matched newly diagnosed patients in baseline diversity. Nothing has yet pinned down what causes the repertoire differences, possibly disease activity or prior therapy.

V lost 10 bases and J 7 bases, leaving 13 bases between the germline ends. The CDR3 is made up of 12 amino acids. The germline V gene encodes CDR1 LGHNA and CDR2 YSLEER. Points on this clone: Its antigen is as yet unknown.

TCRdb's copy holds only in-frame clones and misses some; the assay was immunoSEQ multiplex PCR. The sample has about 13,000 clones, more than 65% seen once. Brentuximab vedotin exposure varied among the patients, all of whom had relapsed after autologous stem cell transplantation. Negative selection with magnets was how CD8+ T cells were isolated from the thawed PBMCs. The sequence came from a human donor with classical Hodgkin lymphoma. The sequences come from CD8+ T cells from blood, collected at baseline. The rearrangement links TRBV4-3 to TRBJ2-2, with a tentative D call TRBD1 (5 bases). The DNA for the CDR3 is TGCGCCAAATGGGGCACCGACGGGGAGCTGTTTTTT. Its translation is CAKWGTDGELFF.